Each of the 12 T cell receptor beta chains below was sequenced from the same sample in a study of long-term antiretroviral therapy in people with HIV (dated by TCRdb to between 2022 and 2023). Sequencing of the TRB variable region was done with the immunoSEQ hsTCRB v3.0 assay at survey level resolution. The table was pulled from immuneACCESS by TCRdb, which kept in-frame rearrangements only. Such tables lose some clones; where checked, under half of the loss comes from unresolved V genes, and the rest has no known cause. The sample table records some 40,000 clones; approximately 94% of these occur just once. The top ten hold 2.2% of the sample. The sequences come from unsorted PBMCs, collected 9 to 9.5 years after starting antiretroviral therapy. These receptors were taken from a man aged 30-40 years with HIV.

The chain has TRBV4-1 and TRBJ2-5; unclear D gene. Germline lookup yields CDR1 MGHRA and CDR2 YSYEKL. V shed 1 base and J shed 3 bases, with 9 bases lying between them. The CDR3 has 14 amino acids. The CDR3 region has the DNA TGCGCCAGCAGCCAAGCACCTCGAAAAGAGACCCAGTACTTC. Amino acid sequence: CASSQAPRKETQYF.

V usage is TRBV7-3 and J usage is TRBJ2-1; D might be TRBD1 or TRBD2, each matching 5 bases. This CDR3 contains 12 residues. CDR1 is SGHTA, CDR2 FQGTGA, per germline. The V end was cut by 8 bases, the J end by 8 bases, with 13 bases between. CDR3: CASGTGGDEQFF. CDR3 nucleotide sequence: TGTGCCAGCGGGACGGGTGGCGATGAGCAGTTCTTC.

CDR3 bases: TGTGCCACCAGCAGAGGAGAGAAGGAAAAACTGTTTTTT. Translated: CATSRGEKEKLFF. This rearrangement joins TRBV15 to TRBJ1-4; the D is unclear. The CDR3 spans 13 residues. V was clipped by 1 base and J by 8 bases, with 8 bases between them. Germline values: CDR1 LNHNV, CDR2 YYDKDF (reference sequence).

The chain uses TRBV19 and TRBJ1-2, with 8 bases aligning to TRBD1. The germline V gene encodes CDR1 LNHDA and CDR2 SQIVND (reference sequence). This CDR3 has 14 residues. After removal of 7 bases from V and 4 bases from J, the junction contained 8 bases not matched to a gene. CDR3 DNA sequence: TGTGCCAGTAAGGCTCAGGGGGCTTTCTATGGCTACACCTTC. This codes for CASKAQGAFYGYTF.

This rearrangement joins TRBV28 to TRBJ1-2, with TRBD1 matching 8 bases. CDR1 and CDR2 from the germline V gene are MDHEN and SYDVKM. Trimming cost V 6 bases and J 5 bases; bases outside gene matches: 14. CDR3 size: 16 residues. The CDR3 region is CASSQDRAPQGYGYTF. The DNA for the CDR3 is TGTGCCAGCAGCCAGGACAGGGCGCCTCAGGGGTATGGCTACACCTTC.

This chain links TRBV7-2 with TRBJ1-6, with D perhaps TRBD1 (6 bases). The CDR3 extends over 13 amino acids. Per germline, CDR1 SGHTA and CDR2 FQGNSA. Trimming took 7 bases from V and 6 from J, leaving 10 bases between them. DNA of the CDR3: TGTGCCAGCAATGACAGGCGTAATTCACCCCTCCACTTT. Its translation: CASNDRRNSPLHF.

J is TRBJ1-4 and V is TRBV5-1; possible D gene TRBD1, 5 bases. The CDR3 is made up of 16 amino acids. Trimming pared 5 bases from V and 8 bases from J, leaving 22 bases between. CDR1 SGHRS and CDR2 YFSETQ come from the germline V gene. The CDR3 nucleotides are TGCGCCAGCAGTCCCACGTCGGGGGATCGGTTGGAAAAACTGTTTTTT. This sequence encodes CASSPTSGDRLEKLFF. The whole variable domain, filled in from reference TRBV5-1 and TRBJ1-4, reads KAGVTQTPRYLIKTRGQQVTLSCSPISGHRSVSWYQQTPGQGLQFLFEYFSETQRNKGNFPGRFSGRQFSNSRSEMNVSTLELGDSALYLCASSPTSGDRLEKLFFGSGTQLSVL.

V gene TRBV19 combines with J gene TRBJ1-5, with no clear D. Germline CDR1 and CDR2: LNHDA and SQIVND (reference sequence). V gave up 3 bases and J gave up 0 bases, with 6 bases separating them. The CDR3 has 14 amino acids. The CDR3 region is CASSIGNSNQPQHF. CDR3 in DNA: TGTGCCAGTAGTATTGGAAATAGCAATCAGCCCCAGCATTTT.

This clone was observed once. The CDR3, as DNA: TGTGCCAGCAGCTTAGCTGGGGCGGGGGGGCCCTACGAGCAGTACTTC. Translated: CASSLAGAGGPYEQYF. This rearrangement joins TRBV7-8 to TRBJ2-7; 9 bases agree with TRBD2. Trimming cost V 0 bases and J 2 bases; bases outside gene matches: 5. This CDR3 spans 16 amino acids. Germline loops: CDR1 SGHVS, CDR2 FQNEAQ.

The CDR3 region has the DNA TGTGCCAGCGGCTCCTGGGGGGACGGGAACACTGAAGCTTTCTTT. Protein product: CASGSWGDGNTEAFF. V and J are TRBV7-9 and TRBJ1-1, with D tentatively TRBD1 (5 bases). Germline loops: CDR1 SEHNR, CDR2 FQNEAQ (reference sequence). The V end was cut by 8 bases, the J end by 1 base, with 17 bases between. CDR3 length equals 15 residues.

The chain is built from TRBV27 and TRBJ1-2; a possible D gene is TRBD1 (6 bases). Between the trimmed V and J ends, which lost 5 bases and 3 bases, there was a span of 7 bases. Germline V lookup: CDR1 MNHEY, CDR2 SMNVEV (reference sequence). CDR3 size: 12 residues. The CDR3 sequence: CASSPGDYGYTF. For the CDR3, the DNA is TGTGCCAGCAGTCCAGGGGACTATGGCTACACCTTC.

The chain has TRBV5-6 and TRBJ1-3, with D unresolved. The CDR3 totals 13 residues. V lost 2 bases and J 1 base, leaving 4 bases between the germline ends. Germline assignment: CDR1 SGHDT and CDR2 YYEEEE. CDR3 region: CASSLASGNTIYF. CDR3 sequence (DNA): TGTGCCAGCAGCTTAGCATCTGGAAACACCATATATTTT.